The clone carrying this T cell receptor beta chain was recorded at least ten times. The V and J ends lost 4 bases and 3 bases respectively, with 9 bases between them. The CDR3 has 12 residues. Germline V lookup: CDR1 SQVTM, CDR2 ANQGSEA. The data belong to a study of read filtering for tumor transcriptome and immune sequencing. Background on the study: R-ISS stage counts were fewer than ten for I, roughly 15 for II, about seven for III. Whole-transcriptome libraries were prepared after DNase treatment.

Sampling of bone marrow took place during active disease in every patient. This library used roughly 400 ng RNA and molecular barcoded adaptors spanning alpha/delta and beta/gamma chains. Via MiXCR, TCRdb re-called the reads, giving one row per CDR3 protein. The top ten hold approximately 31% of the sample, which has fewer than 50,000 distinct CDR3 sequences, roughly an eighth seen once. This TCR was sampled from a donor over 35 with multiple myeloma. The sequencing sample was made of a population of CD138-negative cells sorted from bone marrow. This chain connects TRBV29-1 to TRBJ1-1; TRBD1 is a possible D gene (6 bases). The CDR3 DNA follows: TGCAGCGTTGCAGGGGCCGACACTGAAGCTTTCTTT. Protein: CSVAGADTEAFF.